The T cell receptor (beta chain) under discussion was sequenced for a study of blood T cell repertoires in COVID-19. The data were produced by immunoSEQ multiplex PCR, yet TCRdb's version contains in-frame clones alone and is incomplete. The profile covers under 200,000 clones, with around 87% appearing a single time and less than 8% taken by the ten largest. The CDR3 has 15 residues. The germline V gene has CDR1 LGHNA and CDR2 YSLEER. V dropped 0 bases and J dropped 6 bases, with 11 bases sitting between them. The origin of this receptor is a woman in her 50s who had recovered from COVID-19. The specimen sequenced was PBMCs or T cells enriched from blood (not recorded which). This chain links TRBV4-3 with TRBJ1-4; unclear D gene. CDR3: CASSQDGRTDEKLFF. CDR3 coding DNA: TGCGCCAGCAGCCAAGATGGCCGTACCGATGAAAAACTGTTTTTT.